This record covers a single T cell receptor (beta chain). Its antigen is undetermined. This sample is drawn from a study of cytomegalovirus exposure and HLA in healthy donors. Study-level points and caveats: For TCR beta chains, V- and J-gene trimming was later linked to a missense DCLRE1C variant. Within the data, a cluster of highly shared sequence variants was likely a sequencing artifact. The study found most TCR sequences rare, yet found some public TCRs in many donors.

Donors in the study were healthy people who gave bone marrow. Trimming removed 0 bases at V and 5 bases at J, with 10 bases between. CDR1 is SNHLY, CDR2 FYNNEI, per germline. The CDR3 is 14 amino acids. 13 Jbeta primers and 60 Vbeta primers were used for the PCR. The repertoire was sequenced with immunoSEQ multiplex PCR; TCRdb's copy has only in-frame clones and lacks some. The sample contains some 200,000 clones, around 81% of which appear only once. The chain carries TRBV2 and TRBJ1-1, with D tentatively TRBD1 (6 bases). Sequencing used PBMCs. The sequence was obtained from a woman aged 25 to 45 in good health and CMV-seronegative. CDR3 DNA sequence: TGTGCCAGCAGTGAAGCGGGAGGGGGAACTGAAGCTTTCTTT. It translates to CASSEAGGGTEAFF.